This TCR beta chain is from a study of T cell responses to AZD1222 COVID-19 vaccine. Findings and limits, study-wide: Spike regions recognized by vaccine-associated CD4 TCRs spanned the protein, led by 160-218 and 743-854. Only a handful of AZD1222 recipients, six or seven in all, had baseline seropositivity. No day 14 peak samples; only post-peak repertoires were characterized.

This clone is deemed medium-sized (0.01 to 0.1%). What it recognizes is unknown. The protocol was immunoSEQ multiplex PCR, while the TCRdb copy is restricted to in-frame clones and leaves out a portion. The sample yields under 140,000 clones, approximately 92% seen once. Germline trimming cut 0 bases from V and 2 bases from J; bases unmatched to any gene: 3. The CDR3 sequence is 16 residues long. Germline lookup yields CDR1 LGHNA and CDR2 YSLEER. This sequence originates from an adult who received the AZD1222 COVID-19 vaccine. V is TRBV4-3 and J is TRBJ2-1; TRBD1 agrees at 8 bases. The source was peripheral blood, collected 28 days after the second AZD1222 dose. This CDR3 is CASSQEVQGAYNEQFF. For the CDR3, the DNA is TGCGCCAGCAGCCAAGAAGTACAGGGGGCCTACAATGAGCAGTTCTTC.